The source of this TCR beta chain is a study of blood T cells in healthy people across ages. Study conclusions and caveats: Aged donors had fewer naive CD4+ cells and lower diversity than long-lived donors. Samples with more naive T cells showed higher observed beta diversity.

A sample-barcoded 5' primer and a J-beta primer mix were used in a second PCR of roughly 7 to 11 cycles. TCRdb called the 5' RACE reads again in MiXCR, with one record for every CDR3 protein. Among 450,000 to 600,000 distinct CDR3 sequences listed, about 29% were seen once. V was shortened by 5 bases and J by 0 bases, with 17 bases between the two germline ends. This CDR3 contains 16 residues. In germline, CDR1 is ENHRY, CDR2 SYGVKD. As for this clonotype: The antigen remains undetermined.

This sample also appeared in a second study, on T cells of mothers and their children. That report adds: Whether related or unrelated, pairs show similar shaping of TCR recombination output by thymic selection.

J is TRBJ2-7 and V is TRBV10-3; D gene unclear. The source is a boy between 2 and 10 years old in good health. The material sequenced was blood. The CDR3, as DNA: TGTGCCATCAGTTATAAAGCAGAGTCACCCTCCTACGAGCAGTACTTC. Amino acids: CAISYKAESPSYEQYF.